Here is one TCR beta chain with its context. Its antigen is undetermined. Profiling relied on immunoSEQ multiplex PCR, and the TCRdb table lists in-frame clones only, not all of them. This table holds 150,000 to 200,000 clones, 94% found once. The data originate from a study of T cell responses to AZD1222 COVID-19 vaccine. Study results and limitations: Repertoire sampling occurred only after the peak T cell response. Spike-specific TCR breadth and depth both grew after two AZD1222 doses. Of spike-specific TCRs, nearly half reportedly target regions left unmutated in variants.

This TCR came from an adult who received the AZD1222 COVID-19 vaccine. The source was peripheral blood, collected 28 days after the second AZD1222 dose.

The chain's CDR3 is CASSPLPPTTVTDTQYF. DNA of the CDR3: TGTGCCAGCAGCCCACTTCCCCCGACCACCGTAACAGATACGCAGTATTTT. This sequence joins TRBV7-2 and TRBJ2-3; D gene unclear. Germline V CDR1 and CDR2: SGHTA, FQGNSA. With 5 bases removed from V and 3 bases from J, the gap between germline ends came to 21 bases. This CDR3 spans 17 amino acids.